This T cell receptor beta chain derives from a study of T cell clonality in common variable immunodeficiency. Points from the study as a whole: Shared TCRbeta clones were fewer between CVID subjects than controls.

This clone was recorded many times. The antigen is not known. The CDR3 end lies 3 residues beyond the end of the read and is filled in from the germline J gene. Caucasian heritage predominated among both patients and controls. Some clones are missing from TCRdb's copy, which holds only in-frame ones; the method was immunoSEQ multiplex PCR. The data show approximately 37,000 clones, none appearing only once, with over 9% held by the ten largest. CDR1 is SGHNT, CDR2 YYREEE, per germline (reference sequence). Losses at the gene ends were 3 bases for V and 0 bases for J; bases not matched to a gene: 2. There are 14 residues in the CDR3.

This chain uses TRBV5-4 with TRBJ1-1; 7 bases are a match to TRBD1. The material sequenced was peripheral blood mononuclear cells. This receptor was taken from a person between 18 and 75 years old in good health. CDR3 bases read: TGTGCCAGCAGCTCGGGACAGCTGAACACTGAA. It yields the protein CASSSGQLNTE. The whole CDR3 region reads CASSSGQLNTEAFF.